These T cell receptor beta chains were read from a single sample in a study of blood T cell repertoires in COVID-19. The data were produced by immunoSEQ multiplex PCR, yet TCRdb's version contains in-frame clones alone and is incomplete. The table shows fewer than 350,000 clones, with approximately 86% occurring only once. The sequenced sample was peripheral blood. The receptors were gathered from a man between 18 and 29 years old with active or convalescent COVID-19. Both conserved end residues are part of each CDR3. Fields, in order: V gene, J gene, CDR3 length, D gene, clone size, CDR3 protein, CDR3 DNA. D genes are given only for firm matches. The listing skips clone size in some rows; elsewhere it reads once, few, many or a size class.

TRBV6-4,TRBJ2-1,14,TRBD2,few,CASSDGGGYNEQFF,TGTGCCAGCAGTGATGGCGGGGGCTACAATGAGCAGTTCTTC
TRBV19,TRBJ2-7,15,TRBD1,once,CASSMEQTGGYEQYF,TGTGCCAGTAGTATGGAACAGACAGGGGGCTACGAGCAGTACTTC
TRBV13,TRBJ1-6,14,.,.,CASSPRQERSPLHF,TGTGCCAGCAGCCCAAGACAGGAGCGCTCACCCCTCCACTTT
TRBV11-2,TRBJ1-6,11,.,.,CASSLDNTLHF,TGTGCCAGCAGCTTAGATAACACCCTCCACTTT
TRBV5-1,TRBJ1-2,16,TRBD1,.,CASSLEPGQGIYGYTF,TGCGCCAGCAGCTTGGAGCCGGGACAGGGAATCTATGGCTACACCTTC
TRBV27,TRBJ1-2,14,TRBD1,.,CASSYRQGTYGYTF,TGTGCCAGCAGTTACAGACAGGGCACCTATGGCTACACCTTC
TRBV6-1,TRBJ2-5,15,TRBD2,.,CASSETGLEQETQYF,TGTGCCAGCAGTGAGACGGGACTAGAGCAAGAGACCCAGTACTTC
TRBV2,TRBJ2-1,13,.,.,CASSAGTSNEQFF,TGTGCCAGCAGCGCCGGGACTTCAAATGAGCAGTTCTTC
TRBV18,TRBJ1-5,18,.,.,CASSPRRQALGSNQPQHF,TGTGCCAGCTCACCCCGCAGACAGGCCCTGGGGAGCAATCAGCCCCAGCATTTT
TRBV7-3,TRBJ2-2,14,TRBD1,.,CASWGQGKGEELFF,TGTGCCAGCTGGGGACAGGGGAAGGGCGAGGAGCTGTTTTTT
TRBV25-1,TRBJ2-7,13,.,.,CASSGQNSYEQYF,TGTGCCAGCAGTGGCCAGAACTCCTACGAGCAGTACTTC
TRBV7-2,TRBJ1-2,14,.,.,CASSPQSGNYGYTF,TGTGCCAGCAGCCCCCAATCCGGTAACTATGGCTACACCTTC
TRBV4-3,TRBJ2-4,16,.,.,CASSQDLGVAKNIQYF,TGCGCCAGCAGCCAAGATCTGGGAGTAGCCAAAAACATTCAGTACTTC
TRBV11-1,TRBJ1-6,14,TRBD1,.,CASSPDRGGSPLHF,TGTGCCAGCAGCCCAGACAGGGGCGGATCACCCCTCCACTTT
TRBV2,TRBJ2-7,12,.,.,CASTDRSYEQYF,TGTGCCAGCACAGACAGGTCCTACGAGCAGTACTTC
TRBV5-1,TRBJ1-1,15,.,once,CASSLAQGSNTEAFF,TGCGCCAGCAGCTTGGCTCAGGGTTCGAACACTGAAGCTTTCTTT
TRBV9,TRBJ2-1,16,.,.,CASSGRRGNTYNEQFF,TGTGCCAGCAGCGGTAGACGGGGAAACACCTACAATGAGCAGTTCTTC
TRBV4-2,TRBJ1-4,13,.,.,CASSQELNEKLFF,TGTGCCAGCAGCCAAGAACTTAATGAAAAACTGTTTTTT
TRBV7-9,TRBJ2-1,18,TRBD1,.,CASSPFPDRGIRYNEQFF,TGTGCCAGCAGCCCATTCCCAGACAGGGGTATTCGCTACAATGAGCAGTTCTTC
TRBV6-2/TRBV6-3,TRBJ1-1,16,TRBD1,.,CASSMTGGAINTEAFF,TGTGCCAGCAGTATGACAGGGGGCGCGATTAACACTGAAGCTTTCTTT
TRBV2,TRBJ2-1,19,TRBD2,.,CASSEPLAGGRNSYNEQFF,TGTGCCAGCAGCGAGCCCCTAGCGGGGGGCCGTAACTCCTACAATGAGCAGTTCTTC
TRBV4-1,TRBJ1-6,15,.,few,CASSQGEGDASPLHF,TGCGCCAGCAGCCAAGGGGAAGGGGATGCTTCACCCCTCCACTTT
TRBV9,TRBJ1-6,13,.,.,CASSEDGNSPLHF,TGTGCCAGCAGCGAAGACGGGAATTCACCCCTCCACTTT
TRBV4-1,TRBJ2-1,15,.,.,CASSQDLSDYNEQFF,TGCGCCAGCAGCCAAGATCTGTCAGACTACAATGAGCAGTTCTTC
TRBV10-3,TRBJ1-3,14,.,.,CASYSDSSGNTIYF,TGTGCCAGCTACTCAGACAGCTCTGGAAACACCATATATTTT
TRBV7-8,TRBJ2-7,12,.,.,CASSLVGYEQYF,TGTGCCAGCAGCTTAGTCGGCTACGAGCAGTACTTC
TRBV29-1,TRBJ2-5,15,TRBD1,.,CSVRDRYAPGETQYF,TGCAGCGTGAGGGACAGATACGCACCAGGGGAGACCCAGTACTTC
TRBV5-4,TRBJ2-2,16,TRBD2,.,CASSAFAGGLSGELFF,TGTGCCAGCAGCGCATTCGCGGGGGGGCTCAGCGGGGAGCTGTTTTTT
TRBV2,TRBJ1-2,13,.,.,CASSERRHYGYTF,TGTGCCAGCAGTGAACGGAGACACTATGGCTACACCTTC
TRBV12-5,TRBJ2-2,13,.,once,CASGRTGSGELFF,TGTGCTAGTGGCCGTACAGGGTCCGGGGAGCTGTTTTTT